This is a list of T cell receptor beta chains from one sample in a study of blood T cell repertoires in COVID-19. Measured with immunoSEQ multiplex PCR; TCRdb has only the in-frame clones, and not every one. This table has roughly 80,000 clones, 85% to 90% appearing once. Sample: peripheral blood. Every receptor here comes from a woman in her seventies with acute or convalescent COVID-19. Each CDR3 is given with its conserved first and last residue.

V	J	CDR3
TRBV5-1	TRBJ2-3	CASSLDPARAADTQYF
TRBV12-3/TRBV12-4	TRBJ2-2	CASNYYGVKLFF
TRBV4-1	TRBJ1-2	CASSQGPPYESPFYGYTF
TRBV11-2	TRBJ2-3	CASSRGGWGQGTDTQYF
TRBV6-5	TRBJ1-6	CASSKQVPTHSPLHF
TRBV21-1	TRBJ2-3	CASSNSGRAGTDTQYF
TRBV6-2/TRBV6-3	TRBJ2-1	CASSYSAGTGGLNEQFF
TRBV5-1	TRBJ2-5	CASSLAGGLAGGETQYF
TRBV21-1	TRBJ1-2	CASSRRKVGTAAGGYTF
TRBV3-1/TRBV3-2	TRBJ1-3	CASSQVRVLSGNTIYF
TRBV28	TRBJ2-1	CASSLAGQGIEQFF
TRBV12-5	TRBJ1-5	CASGLVREDRWSNQPQHF
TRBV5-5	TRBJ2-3	CASSLQGMVTDTQYF
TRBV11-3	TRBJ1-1	CASSPGQGRSTEAFF
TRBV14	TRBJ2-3	CQKEAGLAATYTDTQYF
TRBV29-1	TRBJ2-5	CSDGTAETQYF
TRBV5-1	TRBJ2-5	CASSLEAGGQWETQYF
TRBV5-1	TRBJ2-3	CASSQSGLAGGEADTQYF
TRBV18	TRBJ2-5	CASSLGARQETQYF
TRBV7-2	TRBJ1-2	CASSLARVGFYGYTF
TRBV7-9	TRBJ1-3	CASRQESGISGNTIYF
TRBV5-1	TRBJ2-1	CASSLQGAITPYNEQFF
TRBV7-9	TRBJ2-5	CASSPGLAGAETQYF
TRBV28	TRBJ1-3	CASNPLGPWGQERTGNTIYF
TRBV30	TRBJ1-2	CAWSVAGGRNYGYTF
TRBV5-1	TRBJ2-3	CASSPGLAADTQYF
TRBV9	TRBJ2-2	CASSVGGGVNTGELFF
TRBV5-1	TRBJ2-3	CASSLGYSTDTQYF
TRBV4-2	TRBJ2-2	CASSQEIRDTGELFF
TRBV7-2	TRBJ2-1	CASNLGGYNEQFF
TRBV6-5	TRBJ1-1	CASSRTGDTEAFF
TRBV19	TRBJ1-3	CASSTPRQSYSGNTIYF
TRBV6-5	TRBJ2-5	CASGLAGEETQYF
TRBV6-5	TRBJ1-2	CASSYGSTGGGYTF
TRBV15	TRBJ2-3	CATSRAQREGGDTQYF
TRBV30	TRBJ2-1	CAAYLAGEKVEQFF
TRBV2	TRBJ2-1	CASCRIDEQFF
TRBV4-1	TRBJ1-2	CASSQDMGRTAADYGYTF
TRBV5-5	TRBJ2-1	CASSVPGLGLRDEQFF
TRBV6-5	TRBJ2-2	CASRLAGGPPGELFF
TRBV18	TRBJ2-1	CASSTTLRTGGRMNEQFF
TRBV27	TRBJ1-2	CASSFLSGVTPYGYTF
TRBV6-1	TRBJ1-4	CASSEGQGWEKLFF
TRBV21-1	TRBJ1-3	CASSKARRPSGNTIYF
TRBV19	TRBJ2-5	CASSIRETQYF
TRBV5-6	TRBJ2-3	CASSPGTTVTDTQYF
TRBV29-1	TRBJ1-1	CSVIDSLNTEAFF
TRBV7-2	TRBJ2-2	CASSSAGTANTGELFF
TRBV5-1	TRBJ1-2	CASSPDGGRDYGYTF
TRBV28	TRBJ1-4	CASRYQGDREKLFF
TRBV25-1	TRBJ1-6	CASSESTGGASPLHF
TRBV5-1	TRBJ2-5	CASSASDAGGKETQYF
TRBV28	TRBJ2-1	CASSLRDRAYNEQFF